Listed below are T cell receptor beta chains from one sample, sequenced in a study of tumor-infiltrating lymphocytes in primary liver carcinoma. TCRdb analysed the multiplex PCR reads with MiXCR anew, one entry per CDR3 protein. The repertoire holds approximately 110,000 distinct CDR3 sequences, with approximately 70% as singletons. The sequenced sample consisted of liver tumor tissue from sampling region 1. Receptor source: a woman aged 60-75 years with primary liver carcinoma and hepatitis B virus infection. CDR3s include the opening cysteine and the closing phenylalanine or tryptophan. Each record gives: D gene, J gene, CDR3 length, V gene, clone size, CDR3 protein, CDR3 DNA. D genes are given only for firm matches. Where a row states a size, it is once, few, many or the class of an expanded clone; other rows omit it.

d_gene: NA
j_gene: TRBJ1-5
len: 15
v_gene: TRBV6-1
abundance: many
CDR3aa: CASSPRVNSNQPQHF
CDR3nt: TGTGCCAGCAGCCCCAGGGTGAATAGCAATCAGCCCCAGCATTTT

d_gene: NA
j_gene: TRBJ1-1
len: 13
v_gene: TRBV29-1
abundance: many
CDR3aa: CSARAGGHTEAFF
CDR3nt: TGCAGCGCCCGGGCCGGGGGACACACTGAAGCTTTCTTT

d_gene: TRBD1
j_gene: TRBJ1-2
len: 16
v_gene: TRBV30
abundance: few
CDR3aa: CAWSVRVRDRGYGYTF
CDR3nt: TGTGCCTGGAGTGTACGAGTCCGGGACAGGGGCTATGGCTACACCTTC

d_gene: NA
j_gene: TRBJ2-5
len: 15
v_gene: TRBV11-2
abundance: NA
CDR3aa: CASSLRLVRLEIQYF
CDR3nt: TGTGCCAGCAGCTTACGACTAGTACGGCTAGAGATCCAGTACTTC

d_gene: NA
j_gene: TRBJ2-3
len: 16
v_gene: TRBV6-1
abundance: NA
CDR3aa: CASSEGIQASTDTQYF
CDR3nt: TGTGCCAGCAGTGAAGGAATCCAGGCCAGCACAGATACGCAGTATTTT

d_gene: NA
j_gene: TRBJ2-5
len: 15
v_gene: TRBV29-1
abundance: NA
CDR3aa: CSVEGPTGEEETQYF
CDR3nt: TGCAGCGTTGAAGGCCCAACAGGGGAGGAAGAGACCCAGTACTTC

d_gene: NA
j_gene: TRBJ2-3
len: 14
v_gene: TRBV5-4
abundance: many
CDR3aa: CASSRGRFADTQYF
CDR3nt: TGTGCCAGCTCTCGGGGCAGGTTCGCAGATACGCAGTATTTT

d_gene: NA
j_gene: TRBJ1-3
len: 15
v_gene: TRBV28
abundance: NA
CDR3aa: CASSLSAGAGNSIYF
CDR3nt: TGTGCCAGCAGTTTAAGCGCGGGAGCAGGAAACTCCATATATTTT

d_gene: NA
j_gene: TRBJ2-7
len: 16
v_gene: TRBV6-5
abundance: many
CDR3aa: CASSYSGWQGTYEQYF
CDR3nt: TGTGCCAGCAGCTATTCCGGTTGGCAGGGGACCTACGAGCAGTACTTC

d_gene: TRBD1
j_gene: TRBJ1-2
len: 13
v_gene: TRBV11-2
abundance: NA
CDR3aa: CASSTTGGYGYTF
CDR3nt: TGTGCCAGCAGCACGACAGGGGGTTATGGCTACACCTTC